Below, 3 T cell receptor beta chains from the same sample are listed, as sequenced in a study of molecular identifiers for immune sequencing clone quantification. One entry per CDR3 protein, called by TCRdb with MiXCR from the PCR reads. Counted here are 600,000 to 650,000 distinct CDR3 sequences, nearly 20% occurring once; the ten biggest clones make up around 0.86%. The source material was naive CD8+ T cells from blood, with Jurkat cell RNA spiked in. Subset indicated: FACS-sorted CD8+CD4-CCR7+CD45RA+ naive T cells. The receptors here all came from a human donor in good health. Some libraries in this study had Jurkat cell RNA spiked in.

About this clonotype: One end of the junction varies from germline; a read error may be responsible. This rearrangement joins TRBV28 to TRBJ1-1, with D perhaps matching TRBD1 (6 bases). CDR1 is MDHEN, CDR2 SYDVKM, per germline. The length of the CDR3 is 15 residues. The CDR3 is CAGSLAYRGQTEAFF. CDR3 nucleotide sequence: TGTGCCGGCAGTTTAGCTTACCGGGGGCAAACTGAAGCTTTCTTT.

Note on this clonotype: A much larger clone differs by one base, so this may be a read error. It is likely a read error, because the conserved phenylalanine at the end of the CDR3 is missing. The rearrangement links TRBV7-9 to TRBJ2-5; D might be TRBD2 (5 bases). CDR1 and CDR2 from the germline V gene are SEHNR and FQNEAQ (reference sequence). This CDR3 is built from 16 residues. CDR3 in amino acids: CAARTPGGLNQETQYL. CDR3 nucleotide sequence: TGTGCTGCAAGGACTCCTGGAGGATTAAACCAAGAGACCCAGTACCTC.

Many counts were recorded for this clonotype. The J gene is TRBJ2-2, the V gene TRBV7-9; 14 bases map to TRBD2. With 5 bases clipped from V and 4 bases from J, the junction kept 9 bases outside the gene matches. There are 18 residues in the CDR3. Germline lookup yields CDR1 SEHNR and CDR2 FQNEAQ (reference sequence). The CDR3 nucleotides read TGTGCCAGCAGCATAAGTGGACTAGCGGGGGGACGCACCGGGGAGCTGTTTTTT. Translated: CASSISGLAGGRTGELFF.